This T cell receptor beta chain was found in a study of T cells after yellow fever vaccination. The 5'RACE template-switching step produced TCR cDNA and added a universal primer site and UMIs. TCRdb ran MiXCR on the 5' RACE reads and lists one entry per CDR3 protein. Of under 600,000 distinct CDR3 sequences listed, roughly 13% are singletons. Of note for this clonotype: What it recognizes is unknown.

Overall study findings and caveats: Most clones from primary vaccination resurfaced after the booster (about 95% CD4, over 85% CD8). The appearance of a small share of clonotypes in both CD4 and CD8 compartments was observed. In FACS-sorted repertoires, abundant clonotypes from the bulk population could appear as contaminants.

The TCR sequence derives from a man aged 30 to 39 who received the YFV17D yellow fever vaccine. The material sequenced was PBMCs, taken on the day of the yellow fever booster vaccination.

The CDR3 bases are TGTGCCAGCAGCTTAGTCCAGCGACTAGTCTTCCACGAGCAGTACTTC. This sequence encodes CASSLVQRLVFHEQYF. This chain uses TRBV7-2 with TRBJ2-7; maybe TRBD2 (6 bases). CDR1 is SGHTA, CDR2 FQGNSA, per germline. The germline V and J ends were trimmed by 1 base and 5 bases, with 18 bases remaining between them. The CDR3 runs 16 residues.